Given below is one T cell receptor (beta chain) in context. Its antigen is still unknown. The protocol was immunoSEQ multiplex PCR, while the TCRdb copy is restricted to in-frame clones and leaves out a portion. The data contain roughly 180,000 clones, 80% to 95% of them singletons. Second-dose schedules of about 4 or about 12 weeks were combined. This record comes from a study of T cell responses to AZD1222 COVID-19 vaccine. Overall study findings and caveats: Just five to seven AZD1222 recipients tested seropositive at baseline. A reported finding is that nearly half of spike-specific TCRs target unmutated variant regions.

Trimming took off 6 bases at V and 3 bases at J, with 12 bases between the two ends. Germline V gives CDR1 MDHEN, CDR2 SYDVKM. The CDR3 is 15 residues long. This receptor was identified in an adult who received the AZD1222 COVID-19 vaccine. Sample: peripheral blood, taken 28 days after the second AZD1222 dose. This chain uses TRBV28 with TRBJ1-6, with D possibly matching TRBD1 (6 bases). CDR3: CASRTRQDYNSPLHF. In DNA, the CDR3 is TGTGCCAGCAGGACCCGACAGGACTATAATTCACCCCTCCACTTT. The complete variable domain, with remaining parts taken from reference TRBV28 and TRBJ1-6, reads DVKVTQSSRYLVKRTGEKVFLECVQDMDHENMFWYRQDPGLGLRLIYFSYDVKMKEKGDIPEGYSVSREKKERFSLILESASTNQTSMYLCASRTRQDYNSPLHFGNGTRLTVT.